What follows are 29 T cell receptor beta chains derived from one specimen sequenced in a study of blood T cell repertoires in COVID-19 (dated by TCRdb to about 2020). Library construction relied on the immunoSEQ multiplex PCR assay. TCRdb took over this immuneACCESS table, retaining in-frame rearrangements with V and J assigned. Such tables are incomplete; in checked studies, under half of the missing clones stem from an unresolved V gene, and the remainder is unexplained. Within this sample are around 400,000 clones, with about 87% of them counted one time only. 2.3% of the sample comes from the top ten. Sample: peripheral blood. These receptors all come from an older woman with COVID-19, enrolled during active disease.

The rearrangement links TRBV5-1 to TRBJ2-2; tentative D call: TRBD2 (6 bases). The length of the CDR3 is 15 residues. Trimming left V 4 bases short and J 6 bases short, with 16 bases between. The V gene's germline CDR1 is SGHRS and CDR2 YFSETQ. CDR3 sequence reads: CASSLQGASAGELFF. CDR3 DNA: TGCGCCAGCAGCCTACAAGGGGCTAGCGCCGGGGAGCTGTTTTTT.

The chain recombines TRBV7-8 with TRBJ2-1; no clear D gene. Germline V gene lookup returns CDR1 SGHVS and CDR2 FQNEAQ. CDR3 size: 17 residues. Trimming removed 4 bases from V and 4 bases from J, with 20 bases in between. CDR3 loop: CASSSLPRQSTYNEQFF. CDR3 in DNA: TGTGCCAGCAGCTCCCTCCCCAGGCAGAGTACTTACAATGAGCAGTTCTTC.

The chain uses TRBV11-2 and TRBJ1-3, with no clear D. Germline V lookup: CDR1 SGHAT, CDR2 FQNNGV. The CDR3 runs to 13 residues. V lost 1 base to trimming and J lost 5 bases, with 6 bases between them. The CDR3 is CASSLAPRNTIYF. Here the CDR3 DNA reads TGTGCCAGCAGCTTAGCCCCCAGAAACACCATATATTTT. The whole variable domain, filled in from reference TRBV11-2 and TRBJ1-3, reads EAGVAQSPRYKIIEKRQSVAFWCNPISGHATLYWYQQILGQGPKLLIQFQNNGVVDDSQLPKDRFSAERLKGVDSTLKIQPAKLEDSAVYLCASSLAPRNTIYFGEGSWLTVV.

The CDR3 sequence: CASSQTGNSPLHF. In DNA, the CDR3 is TGTGCCAGCAGCCAAACAGGAAATTCACCCCTCCACTTT. The chain employs TRBV14 and TRBJ1-6; perhaps TRBD1 as D (5 bases). The CDR3 covers 13 residues. V was shortened by 2 bases and J by 7 bases, with 6 bases between the two germline ends. Germline-derived CDR1 and CDR2 are SGHDN and FVKESK.

The V gene is TRBV11-3, the J gene TRBJ1-1; a possible D gene is TRBD1 (6 bases). This CDR3 region has 15 residues. Germline V gene data show CDR1 as SGHNT and CDR2 as YENEEA. The germline V and J ends were trimmed by 6 bases and 1 base, with 15 bases remaining between them. The CDR3 is CASSERGGKNTEAFF. CDR3 DNA: TGTGCCAGCAGTGAGCGAGGGGGAAAGAACACTGAAGCTTTCTTT.

The CDR3 sequence is CASTIAGFLATGANVLTF. CDR3 bases: TGCGCCAGCACCATTGCGGGTTTTCTAGCGACTGGGGCCAACGTCCTGACTTTC. The chain carries TRBV5-1 and TRBJ2-6, with D possibly being TRBD2 (6 bases). CDR1 and CDR2 (germline): SGHRS, YFSETQ. The CDR3 runs 18 residues. The V end lost 6 bases, the J end lost 2 bases, and 21 bases lay between the germline ends.

The V and J genes are TRBV27 and TRBJ1-5; 9 bases align to TRBD1. Germline CDR1 is MNHEY and CDR2 is SMNVEV (reference sequence). The V gene end was trimmed by 4 bases and the J gene end by 9 bases; junction bases not matched to a gene: 7. The CDR3 runs to 14 residues. The CDR3 loop is CASSSDRGTWPQHF. CDR3 DNA sequence: TGTGCCAGCAGTTCAGACAGGGGGACTTGGCCCCAGCATTTT.

V and J are TRBV4-1 and TRBJ2-1; tentatively, D is TRBD2 (5 bases). Looked up from germline, CDR1 is MGHRA and CDR2 is YSYEKL. The CDR3 runs 16 residues. V was pared by 1 base and J by 4 bases, with 14 bases between. CDR3 nucleotides: TGCGCCAGCAGCCAAGGCCGGGCGTCGGGGTACAATGAGCAGTTCTTC. Protein product: CASSQGRASGYNEQFF.

The V gene is TRBV18, the J gene TRBJ1-5; TRBD1 is a possible D gene (5 bases). CDR3 length: 15 amino acids. Between the trimmed V and J ends, which lost 4 bases and 4 bases, there was a span of 14 bases. Germline CDR1 is KGHSH and CDR2 is LQKENI. DNA of the CDR3: TGTGCCAGCTCACTCTCGACGGACAAGAATCAGCCCCAGCATTTT. Translation gives CASSLSTDKNQPQHF. Complete variable domain (other parts from reference TRBV18 and TRBJ1-5): NAGVMQNPRHLVRRRGQEARLRCSPMKGHSHVYWYRQLPEEGLKFMVYLQKENIIDESGMPKERFSAEFPKEGPSILRIQQVVRGDSAAYFCASSLSTDKNQPQHFGDGTRLSIL.

The chain links TRBV18 to TRBJ1-2; D is perhaps TRBD1 (5 bases). This CDR3 comprises 16 residues. Deletions cut 6 bases from V and 6 bases from J, with 23 bases between. Germline V gene sequence: CDR1 KGHSH, CDR2 LQKENI. The CDR3 is CASSPPRGHSKNGYTF. The CDR3 DNA is TGTGCCAGCTCTCCCCCCAGAGGACATAGTAAGAATGGCTACACCTTC. Supplemented by reference TRBV18 and TRBJ1-2, the full variable domain reads NAGVMQNPRHLVRRRGQEARLRCSPMKGHSHVYWYRQLPEEGLKFMVYLQKENIIDESGMPKERFSAEFPKEGPSILRIQQVVRGDSAAYFCASSPPRGHSKNGYTFGSGTRLTVV.

The chain has TRBV5-1 and TRBJ1-2; 7 bases fit TRBD1. The V gene end was trimmed by 6 bases and the J gene end by 6 bases; junction bases not matched to a gene: 14. Per the germline V gene, CDR1 is SGHRS and CDR2 is YFSETQ. There are 15 residues in the CDR3. CDR3 nucleotide sequence: TGCGCCAGCACCCCGGGAGGGGGCATAATAAATGGCTACACCTTC. Its translation: CASTPGGGIINGYTF.

The V gene is TRBV24-1, the J gene TRBJ2-3; D gene unclear. The CDR3 sequence is 19 residues long. In germline, CDR1 is KGHDR, CDR2 SFDVKD. V was pared by 1 base and J by 1 base, with 20 bases between. The CDR3 bases are TGTGCCACCAGTGATTTATCCTGGGTCGGCGGCGGAGGCACAGATACGCAGTATTTT. The encoded protein is CATSDLSWVGGGGTDTQYF.

The chain couples TRBV27 to TRBJ1-2; TRBD1 matches at 8 bases. Germline V lookup: CDR1 MNHEY, CDR2 SMNVEV (reference sequence). This CDR3 region has 13 residues. The V and J ends lost 7 bases and 6 bases, in that order; junction bases with no gene match: 7. The CDR3 loop reads CASKNWTGNGYTF. CDR3 in DNA: TGTGCCAGCAAGAACTGGACAGGGAATGGCTACACCTTC.

This rearrangement joins TRBV18 to TRBJ2-7; TRBD1 aligns across 8 bases. Trimming took 1 base from V and 4 from J; bases not matched to a gene: 12. The CDR3 loop spans 17 amino acids. Germline lookup yields CDR1 KGHSH and CDR2 LQKENI. The CDR3 region is CASSPLRFGQGFYEQYF. The CDR3 DNA reads TGTGCCAGCTCACCACTAAGGTTCGGACAGGGTTTTTACGAGCAGTACTTC.

This clone was recorded only once. The gene calls are TRBV6-5 and TRBJ1-4; D is possibly TRBD1 (6 bases). V gave up 0 bases and J gave up 8 bases, with 13 bases separating them. The germline V gene encodes CDR1 MNHEY and CDR2 SVGAGI. The CDR3 consists of 15 residues. The DNA of the CDR3 is TGTGCCAGCAGTTACTCGGGGGGGCTGGAAGAAAAACTGTTTTTT. Amino acids: CASSYSGGLEEKLFF.

V is TRBV28 and J is TRBJ1-5; the match to TRBD1 covers 9 bases. Trimming at V came to 6 bases and at J to 2 bases, leaving 2 bases not matched to a gene. CDR1 and CDR2 (germline): MDHEN, SYDVKM. There are 14 residues in the CDR3. The CDR3, as DNA: TGTGCCAGCAGCCGGACAGGGGGCAATCAGCCCCAGCATTTT. It specifies CASSRTGGNQPQHF.

The CDR3 loop reads CASSLEEPPGQGDEQYF. The CDR3, as DNA: TGCGCCAGCAGCTTGGAGGAGCCTCCGGGACAGGGTGACGAGCAGTACTTC. The chain is built from TRBV5-1 and TRBJ2-7; 9 nucleotides agree with TRBD1. Per germline, CDR1 SGHRS and CDR2 YFSETQ. This CDR3 is 17 amino acids long. J was trimmed by 5 bases and V by 0 bases; bases with no gene match: 12. Variable domain in full (rest from reference TRBV5-1 and TRBJ2-7): KAGVTQTPRYLIKTRGQQVTLSCSPISGHRSVSWYQQTPGQGLQFLFEYFSETQRNKGNFPGRFSGRQFSNSRSEMNVSTLELGDSALYLCASSLEEPPGQGDEQYFGPGTRLTVT.

The chain recombines TRBV10-2 with TRBJ1-3; D is possibly TRBD1 (5 bases). The CDR3 contains 13 residues. The germline gives CDR1 WSHSY, CDR2 SAAADI. Trimming shortened V by 7 bases and J by 4 bases, and 11 bases separated the two germline ends. The CDR3 DNA reads TGCGCCAGCAACGGCGCAGGGGGAAACACCATATATTTT. The encoded protein is CASNGAGGNTIYF.

The chain joins TRBV28 to TRBJ1-4; 8 positions match TRBD1. The CDR3 length is 15 residues. Germline V CDR1 and CDR2: MDHEN, SYDVKM. Losses at the gene ends were 6 bases for V and 7 bases for J; bases not matched to a gene: 10. The CDR3 bases are TGTGCCAGCAGATCCCCCAGGGGGCGAAGTGAAAAACTGTTTTTT. This sequence encodes CASRSPRGRSEKLFF.

The chain recombines TRBV5-1 with TRBJ1-3, with 8 bases lining up with TRBD1. The CDR3 totals 15 residues. Germline trimming cut 4 bases from V and 4 bases from J; bases unmatched to any gene: 7. Looked up from germline, CDR1 is SGHRS and CDR2 is YFSETQ. The CDR3 DNA sequence: TGCGCCAGCAGCCAATCGACAGGGGCAGGAAACACCATATATTTT. It specifies CASSQSTGAGNTIYF.

The chain employs TRBV4-1 and TRBJ2-7, with D possibly being TRBD1 (6 bases). The CDR3 consists of 14 residues. Germline CDR1 is MGHRA and CDR2 is YSYEKL. Trimming shortened V by 4 bases and J by 2 bases, and 12 bases separated the two germline ends. CDR3 region: CASSPPDSTYEQYF. The CDR3 coding sequence is TGCGCCAGCAGCCCACCGGACAGCACCTACGAGCAGTACTTC.

The chain couples TRBV2 to TRBJ2-7, with a possible D match to TRBD2 (5 bases). V lost 6 bases to trimming and J lost 3 bases, with 9 bases between them. The CDR3 runs to 12 residues. Germline CDR1 and CDR2: SNHLY and FYNNEI. CDR3 region: CASSQEVYEQYF. Here the CDR3 DNA reads TGTGCCAGCAGCCAGGAGGTCTACGAGCAGTACTTC.

The chain has TRBV11-2 and TRBJ2-7; 8 nucleotides align to TRBD1. V trimming: 1 base; J trimming: 3 bases; junction bases outside the gene matches: 14. Germline V gene lookup returns CDR1 SGHAT and CDR2 FQNNGV. The CDR3 consists of 18 residues. The CDR3 nucleotides read TGTGCCAGCAGCTTAGTATCCCCTACAGGGGGTGGTTTCTACGAGCAGTACTTC. This translates into CASSLVSPTGGGFYEQYF.

V usage is TRBV5-4 and J usage is TRBJ1-3, with TRBD1 matching over 9 bases. The V gene end was trimmed by 4 bases and the J gene end by 8 bases; junction bases not matched to a gene: 13. Germline V lookup: CDR1 SGHNT, CDR2 YYREEE (reference sequence). The length of the CDR3 is 16 residues. CDR3 sequence: CASSRTGAGRGDTIYF. The DNA of the CDR3 is TGTGCCAGCAGCCGGACAGGGGCTGGCCGTGGGGACACCATATATTTT. The complete variable domain, with remaining parts taken from reference TRBV5-4 and TRBJ1-3, reads ETGVTQSPTHLIKTRGQQVTLRCSSQSGHNTVSWYQQALGQGPQFIFQYYREEENGRGNFPPRFSGLQFPNYSSELNVNALELDDSALYLCASSRTGAGRGDTIYFGEGSWLTVV.

The rearrangement joins TRBV7-9 to TRBJ2-7; 8 bases agree with TRBD1. This CDR3 is 13 amino acids long. From germline, CDR1 is SEHNR and CDR2 FQNEAQ (reference sequence). V lost 5 bases, J lost 7 bases, and 7 bases stayed unmatched. The CDR3: CASSRQGAGEQYF. CDR3 DNA sequence: TGTGCCAGCAGCCGTCAGGGGGCGGGAGAGCAGTACTTC.

The chain carries TRBV6-5 and TRBJ1-3, with D unclear. The germline gives CDR1 MNHEY, CDR2 SVGAGI. This CDR3 is 14 amino acids long. The ends were cut back, 6 bases at V and 1 base at J, with 10 bases in the middle. CDR3 sequence (DNA): TGTGCCAGCAGCCCCTTCCTTTCTGGAAACACCATATATTTT. It codes for CASSPFLSGNTIYF.

This rearrangement joins TRBV6-5 to TRBJ2-3, with unresolved D. Trimming shortened V by 6 bases and J by 0 bases, and 10 bases separated the two germline ends. Germline V lookup: CDR1 MNHEY, CDR2 SVGAGI. The CDR3 loop spans 14 amino acids. The CDR3 sequence is CASRSVASTDTQYF. The CDR3 DNA follows: TGTGCCAGCAGATCAGTAGCTAGCACAGATACGCAGTATTTT.

The V call is TRBV5-4, the J call TRBJ2-5, with TRBD1 matching 12 bases. CDR1 is SGHNT and CDR2 is YYREEE in the germline V gene (reference sequence). The V and J ends lost 4 bases and 4 bases, in that order; junction bases with no gene match: 8. This CDR3 has 16 amino acids. CDR3 sequence (DNA): TGTGCCAGCAGCCTTAATCCGGGACAGGGGGCAGAGACCCAGTACTTC. Its protein is CASSLNPGQGAETQYF. Based on the CDR3 plus reference TRBV5-4 and TRBJ2-5, the full variable domain is ETGVTQSPTHLIKTRGQQVTLRCSSQSGHNTVSWYQQALGQGPQFIFQYYREEENGRGNFPPRFSGLQFPNYSSELNVNALELDDSALYLCASSLNPGQGAETQYFGPGTRLLVL.

This clone was observed a few times. The chain links TRBV3-1 (or the pseudogene TRBV3-2) to TRBJ2-5, with D possibly TRBD1 on 5 matching bases. The ends were cut back, 3 bases at V and 7 bases at J, with 6 bases in the middle. The CDR3 runs to 11 residues. Germline CDR1 and CDR2: LGHDT and YNNKEL (reference sequence). The CDR3, as DNA: TGTGCCAGCAGCCAGCAGGGGACCCAGTACTTC. Translation gives CASSQQGTQYF.